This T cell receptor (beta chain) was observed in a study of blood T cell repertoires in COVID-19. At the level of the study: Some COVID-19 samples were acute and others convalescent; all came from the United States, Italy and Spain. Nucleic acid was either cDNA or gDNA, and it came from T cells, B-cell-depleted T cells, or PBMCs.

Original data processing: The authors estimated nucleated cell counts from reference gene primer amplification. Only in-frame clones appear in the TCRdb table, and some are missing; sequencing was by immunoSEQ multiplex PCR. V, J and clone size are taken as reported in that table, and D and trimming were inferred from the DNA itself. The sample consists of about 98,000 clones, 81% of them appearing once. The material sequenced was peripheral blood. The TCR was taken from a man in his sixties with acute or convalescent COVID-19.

The CDR3 here is CASSLEFSNHNEQFF. CDR3 nucleotide sequence: TGTGCCAGCAGCTTAGAATTCAGTAACCACAATGAGCAGTTCTTC. The J gene is TRBJ2-1, the V gene TRBV5-6; D unresolved. CDR3 length equals 15 residues. Germline CDR1 reads SGHDT; CDR2 reads YYEEEE. The ends were cut back, 2 bases at V and 5 bases at J, with 14 bases in the middle.